A single sample is the source of the 28 T cell receptor beta chains below, sequenced in a study of blood T cell repertoires in COVID-19. The protocol was immunoSEQ multiplex PCR, while the TCRdb copy is restricted to in-frame clones and leaves out a portion. The repertoire holds more than 95,000 clones, with 90% as singletons. Sequencing used peripheral blood. Receptors were obtained from a human donor with active COVID-19. The donor label of this sample is uncertain.

The chain carries TRBV2 and TRBJ1-3; 10 bases fit TRBD1. The CDR3 is made up of 15 amino acids. Looked up from germline, CDR1 is SNHLY and CDR2 is FYNNEI. The V gene end was trimmed by 6 bases and the J gene end by 5 bases; junction bases not matched to a gene: 7. The chain's CDR3 is CASSDRGPTRNTIYF. The CDR3 DNA sequence: TGTGCCAGCAGCGACAGGGGGCCGACACGAAACACCATATATTTT.

The chain links TRBV7-2 to TRBJ2-3; possibly TRBD2 for D (5 bases). The germline V gene has CDR1 SGHTA and CDR2 FQGNSA. The V gene lost 8 bases and the J gene lost 2 bases, with 29 bases spanning the gap. This CDR3 has 19 amino acids. The CDR3 region has the DNA TGTGCCAGCCAAGGGTCTCAGCGGATCGCTTTTCCAGCCACAGATACGCAGTATTTT. This codes for CASQGSQRIAFPATDTQYF. The variable domain in full, completed from reference TRBV7-2 and TRBJ2-3, reads GAGVSQSPSNKVTEKGKDVELRCDPISGHTALYWYRQSLGQGLEFLIYFQGNSAPDKSGLPSDRFSAERTGGSVSTLTIQRTQQEDSAVYLCASQGSQRIAFPATDTQYFGPGTRLTVL.

V gene TRBV7-2 combines with J gene TRBJ2-3; D may be TRBD1 (5 bases). Trimming cost V 1 base and J 2 bases, with 7 bases left between them. Germline CDR1 reads SGHTA; CDR2 reads FQGNSA. The CDR3 loop spans 14 amino acids. The CDR3 spells CASSLGQSTDTQYF. Written as DNA, the CDR3 is TGTGCCAGCAGCTTAGGACAGTCCACAGATACGCAGTATTTT.

The chain joins TRBV9 to TRBJ2-7, with TRBD1 matching over 9 bases. In germline, CDR1 is SGDLS, CDR2 YYNGEE. CDR3 length: 15 amino acids. The trim removed 0 bases at V and 5 bases at J, leaving 6 bases unmatched. The CDR3 sequence is CASSVVGGQGNEQYF. The CDR3 DNA is TGTGCCAGCAGCGTAGTGGGAGGACAGGGGAACGAGCAGTACTTC.

J is TRBJ2-3 and V is TRBV6-4; 7 bases line up with TRBD2. From germline, CDR1 is MRHNA and CDR2 SNTAGT. CDR3 size: 18 residues. Trimming removed 4 bases from V and 4 bases from J; junction bases left unmatched: 17. In DNA form, the CDR3 reads TGTGCCAGCAGTGGCCGATTAAGCGGGGAGGTCCACGCAGATACGCAGTATTTT. It translates to CASSGRLSGEVHADTQYF.

J is TRBJ1-1 and V is TRBV7-3; perhaps TRBD1 as D (5 bases). Trimming left V 2 bases short and J 10 bases short, with 20 bases between. Per the germline V gene, CDR1 is SGHTA and CDR2 is FQGTGA. The CDR3 is 15 residues long. The CDR3, as DNA: TGTGCCAGCAGCTTAGCCGGAATGGGGCCCCACCTAGCTTTCTTT. Translating gives CASSLAGMGPHLAFF. The variable domain in full, with the rest retrieved from reference TRBV7-3 and TRBJ1-1, is GAGVSQTPSNKVTEKGKYVELRCDPISGHTALYWYRQSLGQGPEFLIYFQGTGAADDSGLPNDRFFAVRPEGSVSTLKIQRTERGDSAVYLCASSLAGMGPHLAFFGQGTRLTVV.

The genes are TRBV5-8 and TRBJ2-5; 10 bases match TRBD1. CDR3 length: 15 residues. V lost 4 bases and J lost 5; bases outside the gene matches: 8. The germline gives CDR1 SGHTS, CDR2 YDEGEE. CDR3 in DNA: TGTGCCAGCAGCGGGGGGACAGGGGATGGGGAGACCCAGTACTTC. Translation gives CASSGGTGDGETQYF.

The CDR3 DNA reads as TGTGCCAGTAGTCGACCGGGACTAGCGGGGGGGCCGAACACCGGGGAGCTGTTTTTT. Its translation: CASSRPGLAGGPNTGELFF. This chain connects TRBV19 to TRBJ2-2, with TRBD2 identical over 16 bases. This CDR3 contains 19 residues. J gave up 0 bases and V 5 bases, and 6 bases lay outside the gene matches. Per the germline V gene, CDR1 is LNHDA and CDR2 is SQIVND (reference sequence).

The J gene is TRBJ1-2, the V gene TRBV12-3 or TRBV12-4; D may be TRBD1 (5 bases). CDR3 length equals 13 residues. Trimming removed 6 bases from V and 1 base from J, with 9 bases in between. CDR3 residues: CASSPDSNYGYTF. CDR3 bases: TGTGCCAGCAGCCCAGACAGTAACTATGGCTACACCTTC.

This clone showed up just once. The V call is TRBV9, the J call TRBJ2-1; 10 nucleotides line up with TRBD1. This CDR3 is built from 19 residues. Germline assignment: CDR1 SGDLS and CDR2 YYNGEE. The ends lost 2 bases at V and 3 bases at J; junction bases unmatched: 14. CDR3 residues: CASSVSGTGDVGLYNEQFF. The CDR3 DNA reads TGTGCCAGCAGCGTCTCTGGGACAGGGGATGTGGGCCTCTACAATGAGCAGTTCTTC. The entire variable domain, with the rest obtained from reference TRBV9 and TRBJ2-1, is as follows: DSGVTQTPKHLITATGQRVTLRCSPRSGDLSVYWYQQSLDQGLQFLIQYYNGEERAKGNILERFSAQQFPDLHSELNLSSLELGDSALYFCASSVSGTGDVGLYNEQFFGPGTRLTVL.

The gene calls are TRBV11-2 and TRBJ1-2, with D possibly TRBD1 on 5 matching bases. The ends were cut back, 4 bases at V and 4 bases at J, with 13 bases in the middle. CDR3 length: 14 residues. The germline gives CDR1 SGHAT, CDR2 FQNNGV. The CDR3 loop is CASSSDGGGYGYTF. The CDR3 nucleotides are TGTGCCAGCAGCTCCGATGGGGGGGGCTATGGCTACACCTTC.

The chain couples TRBV7-9 to TRBJ2-3; perhaps TRBD2 as D (7 bases). This CDR3 is 14 amino acids long. Germline V gene lookup returns CDR1 SEHNR and CDR2 FQNEAQ (reference sequence). V lost 10 bases, J lost 6 bases, and 20 bases lay in between. CDR3 in amino acids: CATYVGGPGDTQYF. The CDR3 nucleotides read TGTGCCACATATGTGGGGGGGCCCGGGGATACGCAGTATTTT.

The chain uses TRBV9 and TRBJ2-3; possibly TRBD1 for D (5 bases). V gave up 2 bases and J gave up 0 bases, with 10 bases separating them. CDR1 is SGDLS, CDR2 YYNGEE, per germline. The CDR3 covers 15 residues. The CDR3 DNA follows: TGTGCCAGCAGCGTCAGGGTGTCTAGCACAGATACGCAGTATTTT. It specifies CASSVRVSSTDTQYF.

The CDR3 is CASSLASRAIIDTQYF. The CDR3 nucleotides are TGTGCCAGCAGCTTAGCGTCGCGGGCCATTATCGATACGCAGTATTTT. The chain is built from TRBV7-9 and TRBJ2-3; D might be TRBD2 (5 bases). The V end lost 0 bases, the J end lost 6 bases, and 16 bases lay between the germline ends. The CDR3 runs 16 residues. Per germline, CDR1 SEHNR and CDR2 FQNEAQ (reference sequence).

CDR3 sequence: CASSTWTGTYEQYF. CDR3 nucleotide sequence: TGTGCCAGCAGCACCTGGACAGGGACCTACGAGCAGTACTTC. This chain joins TRBV7-2 and TRBJ2-7; 8 bases are shared with TRBD1. The CDR3 is made up of 14 amino acids. Germline assignment: CDR1 SGHTA and CDR2 FQGNSA. Trimming removed 5 bases from V and 2 bases from J; junction bases left unmatched: 5.

The gene calls are TRBV4-1 and TRBJ1-5; tentatively, D is TRBD1 (5 bases). The CDR3 is 14 amino acids. Germline V gene data show CDR1 as MGHRA and CDR2 as YSYEKL. The V and J ends lost 1 base and 4 bases respectively, with 8 bases between them. CDR3 region: CASSQARGNQPQHF. CDR3 nucleotide sequence: TGCGCCAGCAGCCAAGCTAGGGGAAATCAGCCCCAGCATTTT.

This clone was counted a single time. This chain connects TRBV28 to TRBJ1-2; D is unresolved. With 3 bases removed from V and 0 bases from J, the gap between germline ends came to 8 bases. This CDR3 is 14 amino acids long. CDR1 and CDR2 (germline): MDHEN, SYDVKM. The CDR3 reads CASSFSSANYGYTF. The CDR3 region has the DNA TGTGCCAGCAGTTTTTCCTCGGCTAACTATGGCTACACCTTC.

This chain links TRBV27 with TRBJ1-6; 7 bases are a match to TRBD1. J lost 9 bases, V lost 4 bases, and 12 bases had no gene match. Germline V gene lookup returns CDR1 MNHEY and CDR2 SMNVEV (reference sequence). The CDR3 has 16 residues. CDR3 region: CASSSLRGGGGSPLHF. CDR3 DNA: TGTGCCAGCAGTTCTCTTAGAGGGGGCGGAGGTTCACCCCTCCACTTT.

This clone was recorded once. V usage is TRBV5-6 and J usage is TRBJ1-1, with 8 bases identical to TRBD1. The CDR3 is 16 residues long. The germline V gene has CDR1 SGHDT and CDR2 YYEEEE. The V segment lost 5 bases and the J segment 4 bases; nucleotides outside the gene matches: 13. CDR3 sequence: CASRHWTGTKGTEAFF. In nucleotides, the CDR3 is TGTGCCAGCAGGCACTGGACAGGGACGAAGGGCACTGAAGCTTTCTTT.

The chain uses TRBV11-2 and TRBJ1-2; D is unresolved. Trimming took 1 base from V and 2 from J, leaving 14 bases between them. The CDR3 has 16 amino acids. Per germline, CDR1 SGHAT and CDR2 FQNNGV. As DNA, the CDR3 is TGTGCCAGCAGCTTAGTAAACAGAAGAAAGAACTATGGCTACACCTTC. Translation: CASSLVNRRKNYGYTF.

This chain joins TRBV7-2 and TRBJ1-2; a possible D gene is TRBD1 (6 bases). The CDR3 has 14 amino acids. From germline, CDR1 is SGHTA and CDR2 FQGNSA. V was cut by 2 bases and J by 8 bases, with 15 bases left in between. The CDR3: CASSLSSRQAGYTF. CDR3 DNA: TGTGCCAGCAGCTTATCATCCCGACAGGCGGGCTACACCTTC.

The chain couples TRBV6-5 to TRBJ1-3; 7 bases fit TRBD1. Germline V gene lookup returns CDR1 MNHEY and CDR2 SVGAGI. This CDR3 spans 16 amino acids. V gave up 0 bases and J gave up 2 bases; unmatched junction bases: 4. CDR3 DNA: TGTGCCAGCAGTTACTCCGGGACAGACACTGGAAACACCATATATTTT. As protein: CASSYSGTDTGNTIYF.

This chain joins TRBV7-9 and TRBJ1-4; unclear D gene. The CDR3 contains 15 residues. Germline lookup yields CDR1 SEHNR and CDR2 FQNEAQ (reference sequence). The V gene lost 1 base and the J gene lost 8 bases, with 14 bases spanning the gap. Written as DNA, the CDR3 is TGTGCCAGCAGCTTAGGGCAACCAGGTTTCGAAAAACTGTTTTTT. Translation gives CASSLGQPGFEKLFF.

This clone was recorded only once. An end of the junction does not agree with germline; a read error may underlie this. CDR3 region: CASREDTREAFF. Written as DNA, the CDR3 is TGTGCCAGCAGGGAAGATACCAGGGAAGCTTTCTTT. This chain joins TRBV2 and TRBJ1-1; D is uncertain. The length of the CDR3 is 12 residues. CDR1 and CDR2 from the germline V gene are SNHLY and FYNNEI.

The chain uses TRBV24-1 and TRBJ1-1; tentative D call: TRBD1 (6 bases). V lost 3 bases to trimming and J lost 5 bases, with 15 bases between them. The CDR3 contains 15 residues. Germline CDR1 KGHDR, CDR2 SFDVKD. CDR3 DNA sequence: TGTGCCACCAGTGATCATGACAGGTTATCGACTGAAGCTTTCTTT. As protein: CATSDHDRLSTEAFF.

In DNA form, the CDR3 reads TGTGCCAGCTTAGGAAACACCATATATTTT. This gives the protein CASLGNTIYF. The chain employs TRBV7-9 and TRBJ1-3, with no clear D. The germline V and J ends were trimmed by 8 bases and 4 bases, with 3 bases remaining between them. Germline loops: CDR1 SEHNR, CDR2 FQNEAQ (reference sequence). The CDR3 has 10 amino acids.

The J gene is TRBJ1-1, the V gene TRBV7-6; 7 positions match TRBD1. Trimming removed 4 bases from V and 1 base from J; junction bases left unmatched: 6. From germline, CDR1 is SGHVS and CDR2 FNYEAQ. The length of the CDR3 is 15 residues. CDR3 nucleotides: TGTGCCAGCAGCTCTCGACAGGGAAGGAACACTGAAGCTTTCTTT. It encodes CASSSRQGRNTEAFF.

CDR3 loop: CASSLVRETQYF. Written as DNA, the CDR3 is TGTGCCAGCAGCTTAGTGCGAGAGACCCAGTACTTC. The chain links TRBV7-2 to TRBJ2-5; D remains unclear. The CDR3 totals 12 residues. CDR1 is SGHTA, CDR2 FQGNSA, per germline. With 1 base removed from V and 4 bases from J, the gap between germline ends came to 4 bases.